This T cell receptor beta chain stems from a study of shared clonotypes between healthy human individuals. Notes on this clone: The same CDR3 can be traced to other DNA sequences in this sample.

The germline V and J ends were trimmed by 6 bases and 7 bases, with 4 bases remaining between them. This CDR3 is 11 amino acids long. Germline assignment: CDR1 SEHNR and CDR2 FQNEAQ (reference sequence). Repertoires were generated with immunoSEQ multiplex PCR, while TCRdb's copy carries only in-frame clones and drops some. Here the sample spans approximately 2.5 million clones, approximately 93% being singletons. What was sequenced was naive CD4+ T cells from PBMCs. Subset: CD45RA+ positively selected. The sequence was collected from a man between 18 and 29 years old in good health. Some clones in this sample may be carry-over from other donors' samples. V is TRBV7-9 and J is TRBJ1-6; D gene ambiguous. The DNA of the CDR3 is TGTGCCAGCAGTCAAAATTCACCCCTCCACTTT. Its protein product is CASSQNSPLHF. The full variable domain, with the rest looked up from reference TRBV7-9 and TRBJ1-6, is DTGVSQNPRHKITKRGQNVTFRCDPISEHNRLYWYRQTLGQGPEFLTYFQNEAQLEKSRLLSDRFSAERPKGSFSTLEIQRTEQGDSAMYLCASSQNSPLHFGNGTRLTVT.